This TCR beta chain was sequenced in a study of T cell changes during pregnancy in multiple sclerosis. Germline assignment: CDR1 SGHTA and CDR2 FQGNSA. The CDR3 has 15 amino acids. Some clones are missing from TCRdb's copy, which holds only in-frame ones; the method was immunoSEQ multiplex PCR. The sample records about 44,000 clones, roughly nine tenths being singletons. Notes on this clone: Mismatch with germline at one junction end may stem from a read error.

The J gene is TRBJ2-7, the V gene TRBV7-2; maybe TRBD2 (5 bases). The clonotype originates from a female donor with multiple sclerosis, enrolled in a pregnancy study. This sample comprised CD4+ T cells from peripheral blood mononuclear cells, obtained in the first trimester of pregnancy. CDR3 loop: CASSFTSLAASGVTF. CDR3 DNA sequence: TGTGCCAGCAGCTTTACTTCGCTAGCCGCGAGTGGGGTGACTTTC.